These 18 T cell receptor beta chains share one sample of origin, sequenced in a study of beta chain features in type 1 diabetes. Every isolated RNA sample was fully reverse transcribed, so sequencing captured expressed TCRB transcripts. Repertoires were generated with immunoSEQ multiplex PCR, while TCRdb's copy carries only in-frame clones and drops some. The data hold some 230,000 clones, with over 7.5% observed a single time. The source material was naive CD4+ T cells from blood. Receptors originate from a woman under 30 in good health.

J is TRBJ1-4 and V is TRBV5-1, with D perhaps TRBD1 (5 bases). In germline, CDR1 is SGHRS, CDR2 YFSETQ. The CDR3 runs 14 residues. Trimming pared 0 bases from V and 7 bases from J, leaving 10 bases between. CDR3 sequence reads: CASSLGEGVEKLFF. The CDR3 DNA sequence: TGCGCCAGCAGCTTGGGGGAAGGGGTTGAAAAACTGTTTTTT.

This clone turned up a few times. J is TRBJ2-1 and V is TRBV19; D gene uncertain. The CDR3 sequence is 16 residues long. Trimming took off 2 bases at V and 5 bases at J, with 16 bases between the two ends. Per the germline V gene, CDR1 is LNHDA and CDR2 is SQIVND (reference sequence). CDR3 residues: CASSISGRRSDNEQFF. The CDR3 region has the DNA TGTGCCAGTAGTATATCTGGCAGGCGATCGGACAATGAGCAGTTCTTC.

This clone showed up just a few times. The chain employs TRBV14 and TRBJ2-2, with 9 positions matching TRBD2. The trim removed 4 bases at V and 4 bases at J, leaving 1 base unmatched. Germline V gene lookup returns CDR1 SGHDN and CDR2 FVKESK. This CDR3 is 14 amino acids long. The CDR3 protein is CASSRSGSTGELFF. The DNA for the CDR3 is TGTGCCAGCAGCCGTAGCGGGAGCACCGGGGAGCTGTTTTTT.

The chain combines TRBV19 with TRBJ2-1; 14 nucleotides match TRBD2. The CDR3 has 15 amino acids. The germline gives CDR1 LNHDA, CDR2 SQIVND (reference sequence). The V gene end was trimmed by 3 bases and the J gene end by 8 bases; junction bases not matched to a gene: 3. The CDR3 is CASSMRGLAGDEQFF. The CDR3 DNA follows: TGTGCCAGTAGTATGAGGGGACTAGCGGGAGATGAGCAGTTCTTC.

The sample holds a few counts of this clone. J is TRBJ2-3 and V is TRBV30; 11 bases line up with TRBD2. Germline V gives CDR1 GTSNPN, CDR2 SVGIG (reference sequence). The CDR3 consists of 16 residues. Losses at the gene ends were 1 base for V and 4 bases for J; bases not matched to a gene: 7. The CDR3 sequence is CAWSAHPTSGADTQYF. CDR3 nucleotide sequence: TGTGCCTGGAGTGCCCACCCGACTAGCGGGGCAGATACGCAGTATTTT.

Only a few counts were recorded for this clone. The chain joins TRBV30 to TRBJ1-6; 8 nucleotides align to TRBD1. Germline V CDR1 and CDR2: GTSNPN, SVGIG (reference sequence). This CDR3 spans 15 amino acids. V gave up 0 bases and J gave up 7 bases; unmatched junction bases: 5. Here the CDR3 reads CAWSVLTGANSPLHF. The CDR3 coding sequence is TGTGCCTGGAGTGTATTGACAGGGGCCAATTCACCCCTCCACTTT.

This clone came up a few times. The J gene is TRBJ1-1, the V gene TRBV7-9; 9 positions agree with TRBD1. Germline V lookup: CDR1 SEHNR, CDR2 FQNEAQ (reference sequence). The length of the CDR3 is 19 residues. V was clipped by 1 base and J by 1 base; unmatched bases: 13. The CDR3 nucleotides read TGTGCCAGCAGCTTAGGAACAGGGGGCGCGGTGGGGAAGAACACTGAAGCTTTCTTT. Amino acids: CASSLGTGGAVGKNTEAFF. Full variable domain (remainder filled in from reference TRBV7-9 and TRBJ1-1): DTGVSQNPRHKITKRGQNVTFRCDPISEHNRLYWYRQTLGQGPEFLTYFQNEAQLEKSRLLSDRFSAERPKGSFSTLEIQRTEQGDSAMYLCASSLGTGGAVGKNTEAFFGQGTRLTVV.

The V call is TRBV5-1, the J call TRBJ2-5, with D hard to call. This CDR3 region has 14 residues. The germline CDR1 and CDR2 sequences are SGHRS and YFSETQ. Trimming pared 1 base from V and 1 base from J, leaving 8 bases between. The CDR3 is CASSLRALQETQYF. The CDR3 nucleotides are TGCGCCAGCAGCTTGCGAGCACTCCAAGAGACCCAGTACTTC.

This clone was seen more than once but under ten times. This chain uses TRBV19 with TRBJ2-2; D is ambiguous. CDR3 length equals 13 residues. The germline gives CDR1 LNHDA, CDR2 SQIVND (reference sequence). Trimming took off 4 bases at V and 4 bases at J, with 7 bases between the two ends. The CDR3 DNA reads TGTGCCAGTAGTACTCCTTTCACCGGGGAGCTGTTTTTT. It translates to CASSTPFTGELFF.

CDR3: CASSLGVPGANVLTF. Here the CDR3 DNA reads TGTGCCAGCAGCTTAGGAGTTCCGGGGGCCAACGTCCTGACTTTC. The chain recombines TRBV7-6 with TRBJ2-6; D gene uncertain. The V gene's germline CDR1 is SGHVS and CDR2 FNYEAQ. The CDR3 runs to 15 residues. V lost 1 base, J lost 4 bases, and 8 bases lay in between.

This clone has just a few counts. The chain carries TRBV7-9 and TRBJ1-1; D ambiguous. V was pared by 2 bases and J by 1 base, with 2 bases between. CDR3 length: 12 residues. Per germline, CDR1 SEHNR and CDR2 FQNEAQ (reference sequence). The DNA for the CDR3 is TGTGCCAGCAGCTTACAGAACACTGAAGCTTTCTTT. Translating it yields CASSLQNTEAFF.

This chain joins TRBV30 and TRBJ2-5; 7 bases fit TRBD1. Germline CDR1 reads GTSNPN; CDR2 reads SVGIG (reference sequence). Trimming removed 3 bases from V and 1 base from J; junction bases left unmatched: 5. This CDR3 contains 14 residues. The CDR3, as DNA: TGTGCCTGGAGGGGGACAGCAACCCAAGAGACCCAGTACTTC. Its translation is CAWRGTATQETQYF.

The chain is built from TRBV2 and TRBJ1-2, with D tentatively TRBD1 (6 bases). The CDR3 has 16 amino acids. Germline values: CDR1 SNHLY, CDR2 FYNNEI. Trimming removed 2 bases from V and 3 bases from J, with 16 bases in between. CDR3 nucleotides: TGTGCCAGCAGTGAAAACCCCAGGGGTATGGACTATGGCTACACCTTC. Translated, it gives CASSENPRGMDYGYTF. Complete variable domain (other parts from reference TRBV2 and TRBJ1-2): EPEVTQTPSHQVTQMGQEVILRCVPISNHLYFYWYRQILGQKVEFLVSFYNNEISEKSEIFDDQFSVERPDGSNFTLKIRSTKLEDSAMYFCASSENPRGMDYGYTFGSGTRLTVV.

This clone was seen a few times. V and J are TRBV5-1 and TRBJ2-5; a weak D match, TRBD1 (5 bases). Germline CDR1 and CDR2: SGHRS and YFSETQ. V was pared by 0 bases and J by 3 bases, with 9 bases between. The CDR3 runs to 14 residues. The CDR3: CASSLAGLEETQYF. CDR3 DNA sequence: TGCGCCAGCAGCTTGGCAGGGTTGGAAGAGACCCAGTACTTC.

This clone has a handful of counts. The CDR3 loop is CSVTLTLVGDIQYF. In nucleotides, the CDR3 is TGCAGCGTTACTTTAACCCTAGTTGGTGACATTCAGTACTTC. V gene TRBV29-1 combines with J gene TRBJ2-4; D remains unclear. Trimming removed 5 bases from V and 8 bases from J, with 19 bases in between. The CDR3 contains 14 residues. Per the germline V gene, CDR1 is SQVTM and CDR2 is ANQGSEA.

This clone was counted at least ten times. The chain joins TRBV7-2 to TRBJ2-3; no firm D call. The germline V gene has CDR1 SGHTA and CDR2 FQGNSA. With 3 bases removed from V and 2 bases from J, the gap between germline ends came to 6 bases. The CDR3 loop spans 13 amino acids. Here the CDR3 DNA reads TGTGCCAGCAGCTTCCAGGTCACAGATACGCAGTATTTT. Translation gives CASSFQVTDTQYF.

The chain uses TRBV21-1 and TRBJ2-7; whether TRBD2, the table's D call, matches the DNA was not checked. TRBV21-1 is shown as a pseudogene. CDR3 size: 19 residues. The CDR3 loop reads CASSKRGVTETRSSYEQYF. CDR3 sequence (DNA): TGTGCCAGCAGCAAAAGGGGTGTCACCGAGACTAGGAGCTCCTACGAGCAGTACTTC.

There are a few counts of this clone. The gene calls are TRBV6-5 and TRBJ2-7; D possibly corresponds to TRBD1 (6 bases). There are 13 residues in the CDR3. The germline V gene has CDR1 MNHEY and CDR2 SVGAGI. V was clipped by 5 bases and J by 3 bases, with 11 bases between them. The CDR3 nucleotides are TGTGCCAGCAGTCGGATACAGGGCTACGAGCAGTACTTC. Translating it yields CASSRIQGYEQYF.